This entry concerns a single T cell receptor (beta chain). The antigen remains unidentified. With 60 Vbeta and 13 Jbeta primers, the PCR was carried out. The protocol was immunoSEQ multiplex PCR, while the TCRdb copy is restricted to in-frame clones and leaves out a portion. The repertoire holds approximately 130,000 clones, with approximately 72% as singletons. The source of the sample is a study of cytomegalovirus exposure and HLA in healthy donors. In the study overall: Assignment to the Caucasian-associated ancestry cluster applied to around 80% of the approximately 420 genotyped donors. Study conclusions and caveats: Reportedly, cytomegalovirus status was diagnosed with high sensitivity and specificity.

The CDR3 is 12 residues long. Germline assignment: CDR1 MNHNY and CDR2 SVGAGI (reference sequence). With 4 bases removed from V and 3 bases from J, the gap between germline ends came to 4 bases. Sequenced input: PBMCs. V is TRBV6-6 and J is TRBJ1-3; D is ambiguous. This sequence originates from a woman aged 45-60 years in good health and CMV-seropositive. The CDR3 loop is CASSSNGNTIYF. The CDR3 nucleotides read TGTGCCAGCAGTTCCAATGGAAACACCATATATTTT.